What follows are 17 T cell receptor beta chains derived from one specimen sequenced in a study of Ad26.COV2.S vaccination and SARS-CoV-2 variants. Assay: immunoSEQ multiplex PCR; the TCRdb copy retains only in-frame clones and omits some. The table records 300,000 to 350,000 clones, about 89% of them present only once. Treatment of the sample: over 15 received Ad26.COV2.S at low or high dose, single or two shots; several received placebo; per-sample allocation not given. Collection of the samples took place on day 63 after the first injection of vaccine or placebo. The sequencing used peripheral blood, collected in a trial of Ad26.COV2.S vaccine versus placebo. The origin of the receptors is a person aged 18-65 years who received the Ad26.COV2.S COVID-19 vaccine or a placebo.

This rearrangement joins TRBV7-2 to TRBJ2-7; TRBD1 aligns across 8 bases. The CDR3 consists of 13 residues. Germline V gene sequence: CDR1 SGHTA, CDR2 FQGNSA. V trimming: 4 bases; J trimming: 2 bases; junction bases outside the gene matches: 1. Here the CDR3 reads CASSSQGAYEQYF. CDR3 in DNA: TGTGCCAGCAGCTCACAGGGGGCCTACGAGCAGTACTTC.

V and J are TRBV28 and TRBJ2-7, with 8 positions matching TRBD1. The germline V gene encodes CDR1 MDHEN and CDR2 SYDVKM. V shed 1 base, J shed 3 bases, and the junction held 8 bases outside the gene matches. This CDR3 has 16 residues. The CDR3 here is CASSLSAAGGYYEQYF. The CDR3 nucleotides are TGTGCCAGCAGTTTATCGGCGGCAGGGGGCTACTACGAGCAGTACTTC.

The V call is TRBV18, the J call TRBJ1-6; D gene unclear. Germline V gene data show CDR1 as KGHSH and CDR2 as LQKENI. V gave up 2 bases and J gave up 7 bases, with 9 bases separating them. CDR3 length: 14 amino acids. CDR3: CASSPSSGNSPLHF. CDR3 DNA: TGTGCCAGCTCACCAAGTTCGGGGAATTCACCCCTCCACTTT.

The chain is built from TRBV10-3 and TRBJ1-2; no firm D call. CDR1 is ENHRY and CDR2 is SYGVKD in the germline V gene. This CDR3 comprises 11 residues. Trimming removed 10 bases at V and 3 bases at J, with 9 bases between. CDR3 bases: TGTGCCACCAGGCGGGACTATGGCTACACCTTC. Residues: CATRRDYGYTF.

This sequence joins TRBV19 and TRBJ2-7, with 10 bases that match TRBD1. Germline V gives CDR1 LNHDA, CDR2 SQIVND (reference sequence). The CDR3 sequence is 15 residues long. The ends lost 4 bases at V and 4 bases at J; junction bases unmatched: 7. In DNA, the CDR3 is TGTGCCAGTAGTAGAGGGACAGGGGAAGGGTACGAGCAGTACTTC. Its protein product is CASSRGTGEGYEQYF. Full variable domain (outside the CDR3, taken from reference TRBV19 and TRBJ2-7): DGGITQSPKYLFRKEGQNVTLSCEQNLNHDAMYWYRQDPGQGLRLIYYSQIVNDFQKGDIAEGYSVSREKKESFPLTVTSAQKNPTAFYLCASSRGTGEGYEQYFGPGTRLTVT.

This clone was picked up a small number of times. The rearrangement joins TRBV7-6 to TRBJ2-2, with a tentative D call TRBD2 (7 bases). V lost 5 bases and J 3 bases, leaving 19 bases between the germline ends. The germline CDR1 and CDR2 sequences are SGHVS and FNYEAQ. The CDR3 loop spans 17 amino acids. The DNA of the CDR3 is TGTGCCAGCAGCCCCCGCGGCGGGGGCCTGGACACCGGGGAGCTGTTTTTT. Translation: CASSPRGGGLDTGELFF.

The chain employs TRBV6-6 and TRBJ2-1; maybe TRBD2 (6 bases). The CDR3 runs to 16 residues. Germline V gene lookup returns CDR1 MNHNY and CDR2 SVGAGI (reference sequence). V gave up 6 bases and J gave up 0 bases, with 15 bases separating them. CDR3 region: CASSSLSGSSYNEQFF. In DNA, the CDR3 is TGTGCCAGCAGCTCACTTAGCGGAAGCTCCTACAATGAGCAGTTCTTC.

The chain uses TRBV11-3 and TRBJ2-3; TRBD1 agrees at 7 bases. Trimming at V came to 2 bases and at J to 6 bases, leaving 2 bases not matched to a gene. In germline, CDR1 is SGHNT, CDR2 YENEEA. This CDR3 has 13 amino acids. CDR3 sequence (DNA): TGTGCCAGCAGCTTAAACAGGGGCGATACGCAGTATTTT. This gives the protein CASSLNRGDTQYF.

V and J are TRBV6-4 and TRBJ2-1; D is unclear. Germline values: CDR1 MRHNA, CDR2 SNTAGT. The ends were cut back, 7 bases at V and 5 bases at J, with 18 bases in the middle. The CDR3 is 15 amino acids. The CDR3 reads CASILGMDGNNEQFF. In DNA form, the CDR3 reads TGTGCCAGCATTCTAGGAATGGACGGAAACAATGAGCAGTTCTTC.

This chain links TRBV9 with TRBJ1-3, with 8 bases identical to TRBD1. Trimming cost V 0 bases and J 3 bases; bases outside gene matches: 8. Germline CDR1 reads SGDLS; CDR2 reads YYNGEE. The CDR3 consists of 17 residues. DNA of the CDR3: TGTGCCAGCAGCGTAGGGACAGGGAGCGCGTATGGAAACACCATATATTTT. Protein: CASSVGTGSAYGNTIYF.

This clone was detected only a few times. CDR3 sequence (DNA): TGTGCCAGCAGCTCCGTCGGAGGACAAGAGACCCAGTACTTC. This encodes CASSSVGGQETQYF. J is TRBJ2-5 and V is TRBV7-9, with D possibly being TRBD2 (5 bases). The V end lost 4 bases, the J end lost 2 bases, and 11 bases lay between the germline ends. The CDR3 runs to 14 residues. In germline, CDR1 is SEHNR, CDR2 FQNEAQ (reference sequence).

V is TRBV2 and J is TRBJ1-1; tentative D call: TRBD1 (6 bases). The CDR3 is made up of 18 amino acids. Germline CDR1 reads SNHLY; CDR2 reads FYNNEI. Deletions cut 0 bases from V and 1 base from J, with 18 bases between. CDR3 DNA: TGTGCCAGCAGTGAAGCGGTATCATGGGGGGCGCAGAACACTGAAGCTTTCTTT. Its protein product is CASSEAVSWGAQNTEAFF.

The rearrangement links TRBV7-2 to TRBJ2-5; 8 bases are shared with TRBD2. After removal of 2 bases from V and 5 bases from J, the junction contained 7 bases not matched to a gene. The length of the CDR3 is 15 residues. Germline lookup yields CDR1 SGHTA and CDR2 FQGNSA. CDR3 coding DNA: TGTGCCAGCAGCTTATCCGGGGGGGCTTGGGAGACCCAGTACTTC. Its translation: CASSLSGGAWETQYF.

V is TRBV21-1 and J is TRBJ2-2; the DNA was not used to check the table's D call, TRBD2. TRBV21-1 is given as a pseudogene. CDR3 length: 13 residues. The CDR3 sequence: CASSKSNTGELFF. CDR3 nucleotides: TGTGCCAGCAGCAAGTCTAACACCGGGGAGCTGTTTTTT.

This rearrangement joins TRBV5-8 to TRBJ2-1; possibly TRBD1 for D (5 bases). Germline CDR1 reads SGHTS; CDR2 reads YDEGEE. This CDR3 is built from 16 residues. V shed 4 bases and J shed 0 bases, with 14 bases lying between them. The CDR3 sequence is CASSGRVISSYNEQFF. The CDR3 nucleotides read TGTGCCAGCAGCGGCAGGGTTATCAGCTCCTACAATGAGCAGTTCTTC.

The genes are TRBV5-4 and TRBJ1-4; 7 bases agree with TRBD1. Per germline, CDR1 SGHNT and CDR2 YYREEE (reference sequence). V lost 4 bases to trimming and J lost 8 bases; unmatched junction nucleotides: 5. The CDR3 contains 13 residues. DNA for the CDR3: TGTGCCAGCAGCCCTGGACAGGAGGAAAAACTGTTTTTT. This gives the protein CASSPGQEEKLFF.

This rearrangement joins TRBV10-2 to TRBJ2-7; 8 nucleotides agree with TRBD1. This CDR3 is built from 18 residues. The V gene's germline CDR1 is WSHSY and CDR2 SAAADI. Trimming removed 6 bases from V and 0 bases from J; junction bases left unmatched: 16. The CDR3 nucleotides read TGCGCCAGCAGCGCAGTGGACAGGGACGTAACCCCCTCCTACGAGCAGTACTTC. Its translation is CASSAVDRDVTPSYEQYF.